This TCR beta chain was retrieved from a study of blood T cells in healthy people across ages. Together with a sample-barcoded 5' primer, a J-beta primer mix was included in a second PCR lasting about 6 to 12 cycles. TCRdb called the 5' RACE reads again in MiXCR, with one record for every CDR3 protein. The data hold roughly 1.5 million distinct CDR3 sequences, with approximately 39% observed a single time. This CDR3 comprises 12 residues. In germline, CDR1 is MNHEY, CDR2 SVGAGI. V trimming: 5 bases; J trimming: 13 bases; junction bases outside the gene matches: 8. Healthy Russian Caucasian donors spanned ages about 6 to 100 years. This clonotype showed up just once.

The specimen sequenced was blood. The clonotype originates from a young woman in good health. The V call is TRBV6-5, the J call TRBJ2-4; 7 nucleotides align to TRBD1. CDR3 sequence: CASSLRTGEQYF. The CDR3 bases are TGTGCCAGCAGTCTACGGACAGGTGAGCAGTACTTC.